This TCR beta chain was found in a study of cytomegalovirus exposure and HLA in healthy donors. The protocol was immunoSEQ multiplex PCR, while the TCRdb copy is restricted to in-frame clones and leaves out a portion. The table lists hundreds of thousands of clones, about nine tenths of them singletons, with 0.83% in the top ten. A word on this clone: Antigen: not known.

General study results and limits: Investigators reported 150 to 200 TCR beta chains as tied to cytomegalovirus. Subsequent analysis showed first-cohort TCR clusters tending to co-occur in more than 95 validation repertoires. Cytomegalovirus status, reportedly, was diagnosed with high specificity and sensitivity by the classifier.

V dropped 5 bases and J dropped 5 bases, with 6 bases sitting between them. Germline assignment: CDR1 SEHNR and CDR2 FQNEAQ (reference sequence). The CDR3 has 12 amino acids. The material sequenced was PBMCs. The chain couples TRBV7-9 to TRBJ2-2, with D perhaps TRBD2 (6 bases). This clonotype was sampled from a woman between 18 and 30 years old in good health and CMV-seronegative. This chain's CDR3 is CASSGGTGELFF. The DNA for the CDR3 is TGTGCCAGCAGCGGGGGGACCGGGGAGCTGTTTTTT.